The 10 T cell receptor beta chains listed next were all sequenced from one sample in a study of blood T cell repertoires in COVID-19. Data came from immunoSEQ multiplex PCR; TCRdb stores just in-frame clones and leaves some out. Of approximately 250,000 clones in the sample, roughly 79% were seen once. The sample was PBMCs or T cells enriched from blood (not recorded which). The receptors shown here come from a middle-aged man who had recovered from COVID-19.

V gene TRBV28 combines with J gene TRBJ1-5; D gene ambiguous. The germline V and J ends were trimmed by 8 bases and 7 bases, with 12 bases remaining between them. This CDR3 comprises 12 residues. The germline CDR1 and CDR2 sequences are MDHEN and SYDVKM. CDR3 sequence: CASSAEAQPQHF. The DNA for the CDR3 is TGTGCCAGCTCCGCGGAGGCCCAGCCCCAGCATTTT.

As concerns this clone: Additional DNA sequences in this sample encode the identical CDR3. Here the CDR3 DNA reads TGCGCCAGCAGCTTGGACAGCAATTCACCCCTCCACTTT. Translating gives CASSLDSNSPLHF. The chain joins TRBV5-1 to TRBJ1-6; D is unclear. CDR1 and CDR2 (germline): SGHRS, YFSETQ. CDR3 length: 13 amino acids. The V and J ends lost 0 bases and 7 bases respectively, with 5 bases between them.

In DNA, the CDR3 is TGTGCCAGCCTTCGCAGGGGGCGGGTCACAGATACGCAGTATTTT. Amino acid sequence: CASLRRGRVTDTQYF. The gene calls are TRBV28 and TRBJ2-3; TRBD1 matches at 8 bases. The CDR3 covers 15 residues. Trimming at V came to 8 bases and at J to 2 bases, leaving 9 bases not matched to a gene. Germline values: CDR1 MDHEN, CDR2 SYDVKM.

The V gene is TRBV27, the J gene TRBJ1-5, with 7 bases that match TRBD1. There are 15 residues in the CDR3. Trimming at V came to 7 bases and at J to 7 bases, leaving 13 bases not matched to a gene. Per the germline V gene, CDR1 is MNHEY and CDR2 is SMNVEV (reference sequence). The CDR3 sequence: CASTSLGGGGQPQHF. CDR3 nucleotide sequence: TGTGCCAGCACTTCCTTAGGAGGGGGCGGCCAGCCCCAGCATTTT.

There are a few counts of this clone. V is TRBV28 and J is TRBJ2-1, with D possibly being TRBD1 (6 bases). The germline V gene encodes CDR1 MDHEN and CDR2 SYDVKM. V lost 4 bases, J lost 2 bases, and 15 bases lay in between. The CDR3 totals 16 residues. The CDR3 spells CASSSFRQGTYNEQFF. Here the CDR3 DNA reads TGTGCCAGCAGTTCCTTTCGGCAGGGGACCTACAATGAGCAGTTCTTC.

This clone occurred a few times. V is TRBV15 and J is TRBJ1-6; D is perhaps TRBD1 (6 bases). The CDR3 sequence is 16 residues long. CDR1 is LNHNV and CDR2 is YYDKDF in the germline V gene (reference sequence). The germline V and J ends were trimmed by 1 base and 2 bases, with 9 bases remaining between them. CDR3 coding DNA: TGTGCCACCAGCAGAGGGAACAGGGCCTATAATTCACCCCTCCACTTT. Amino acids: CATSRGNRAYNSPLHF.

The V and J genes are TRBV24-1 and TRBJ2-6, with 10 nucleotides matching TRBD1. This CDR3 region has 18 residues. V gave up 3 bases and J gave up 1 base; unmatched junction bases: 5. Germline CDR1 reads KGHDR; CDR2 reads SFDVKD. In DNA, the CDR3 is TGTGCCACCAGTGATCCCGGACAGGGGGTATCTGGGGCCAACGTCCTGACTTTC. This translates into CATSDPGQGVSGANVLTF.

This clone was seen a handful of times. The chain has TRBV27 and TRBJ1-5; possible D gene TRBD1, 5 bases. Trimming removed 6 bases from V and 5 bases from J, with 14 bases in between. CDR3 length: 14 residues. Germline CDR1 is MNHEY and CDR2 is SMNVEV (reference sequence). CDR3 residues: CASSPHPRDQPQHF. DNA for the CDR3: TGTGCCAGCAGCCCACATCCCAGGGATCAGCCCCAGCATTTT.

This clone was counted only a few times. This rearrangement joins TRBV5-1 to TRBJ2-7; 9 nucleotides line up with TRBD2. Germline V gene sequence: CDR1 SGHRS, CDR2 YFSETQ. V shed 4 bases, J shed 3 bases, and the junction held 8 bases outside the gene matches. This CDR3 contains 15 residues. The CDR3: CASSGGAGGDYEQYF. Here the CDR3 DNA reads TGCGCCAGCAGCGGGGGAGCGGGAGGTGACTACGAGCAGTACTTC.

The chain joins TRBV12-3 or TRBV12-4 to TRBJ1-1, with D possibly being TRBD1 (5 bases). The CDR3 runs to 13 residues. V was cut by 4 bases and J by 1 base, with 7 bases left in between. The CDR3 protein is CASSWGENTEAFF. CDR3 DNA: TGTGCCAGCAGTTGGGGGGAGAACACTGAAGCTTTCTTT.